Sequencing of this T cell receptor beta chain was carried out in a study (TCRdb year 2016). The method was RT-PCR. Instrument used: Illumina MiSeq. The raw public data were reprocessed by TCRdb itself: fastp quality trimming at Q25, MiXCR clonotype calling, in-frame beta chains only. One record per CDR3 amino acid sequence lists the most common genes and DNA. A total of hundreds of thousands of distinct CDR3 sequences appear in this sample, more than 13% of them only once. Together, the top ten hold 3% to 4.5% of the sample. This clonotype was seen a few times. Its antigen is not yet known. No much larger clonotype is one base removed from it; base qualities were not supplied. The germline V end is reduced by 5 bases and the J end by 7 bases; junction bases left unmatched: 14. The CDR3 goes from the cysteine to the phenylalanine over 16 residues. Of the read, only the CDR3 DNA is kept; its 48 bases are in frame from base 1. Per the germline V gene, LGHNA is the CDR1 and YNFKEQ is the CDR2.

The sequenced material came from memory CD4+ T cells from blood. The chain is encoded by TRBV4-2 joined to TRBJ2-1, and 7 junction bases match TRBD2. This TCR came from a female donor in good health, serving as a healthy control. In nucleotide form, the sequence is TGTGCCAGCAGCAAAGCGCGACTAGCCCCTGAGAATGAGCAGTTCTTC. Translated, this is CASSKARLAPENEQFF.